This TCR beta chain was obtained from a study of T cell responses to AZD1222 COVID-19 vaccine. Study findings and constraints: Increased Spike-specific TCR breadth and depth were observed after two AZD1222 doses. A mostly white British donor set with more females was recruited, and clonal diversity was possibly underestimated.

Second-dose recipients at about 4 or about 12 weeks were treated as one pooled group. Sequencing used immunoSEQ multiplex PCR; TCRdb keeps in-frame clones, though not all of them. Among 150,000 to 190,000 clones listed, around nine tenths were seen once. About this clone: The antigen is not known.

Germline V gene data show CDR1 as MGHRA and CDR2 as YSYEKL. The CDR3 runs 18 residues. Between the trimmed V and J ends, which lost 1 base and 3 bases, there was a span of 19 bases. The material was peripheral blood, obtained 28 days after the second AZD1222 dose. The sequence came from an adult who received the AZD1222 COVID-19 vaccine. This chain connects TRBV4-1 to TRBJ1-3, with D possibly TRBD1 on 5 matching bases. Written as DNA, the CDR3 is TGCGCCAGCAGCCAAGCGGTAGTAAGGGGCGGATTTGGAAACACCATATATTTT. The encoded protein is CASSQAVVRGGFGNTIYF.